Below are 9 T cell receptor beta chains sequenced from a single sample in a study of technical replicates of blood from a handful of donors. Profiling relied on immunoSEQ multiplex PCR, and the TCRdb table lists in-frame clones only, not all of them. In the table there are about 88,000 clones, roughly 93% of which are singletons. The sample consisted of T cells isolated from PBMCs. The source is a human donor in good health.

This rearrangement joins TRBV28 to TRBJ2-7; D might be TRBD2 (7 bases). The CDR3 is 14 residues long. With 6 bases removed from V and 3 bases from J, the gap between germline ends came to 15 bases. Germline V gives CDR1 MDHEN, CDR2 SYDVKM. The CDR3 spells CASSPRGGVYEQYF. The CDR3, as DNA: TGTGCCAGCAGCCCAAGGGGGGGGGTCTACGAGCAGTACTTC. Full variable domain (rest looked up from reference TRBV28 and TRBJ2-7): DVKVTQSSRYLVKRTGEKVFLECVQDMDHENMFWYRQDPGLGLRLIYFSYDVKMKEKGDIPEGYSVSREKKERFSLILESASTNQTSMYLCASSPRGGVYEQYFGPGTRLTVT.

The chain carries TRBV7-7 and TRBJ2-3; 11 nucleotides match TRBD2. Germline V gives CDR1 SSHAT, CDR2 FNYEAQ (reference sequence). The CDR3 contains 14 residues. J was trimmed by 4 bases and V by 5 bases; bases with no gene match: 2. The CDR3 DNA sequence: TGTGCCAGCAGCCTGACTAGCGGGGCAGATACGCAGTATTTT. It yields the protein CASSLTSGADTQYF.

The chain carries TRBV11-2 and TRBJ2-7, with D maybe TRBD2 (6 bases). From germline, CDR1 is SGHAT and CDR2 FQNNGV. The CDR3 runs 13 residues. V shed 5 bases and J shed 4 bases, with 12 bases lying between them. The CDR3 nucleotides read TGTGCCAGCAGCGACACGGGGGTGTACGAGCAGTACTTC. This codes for CASSDTGVYEQYF.

This rearrangement joins TRBV11-2 to TRBJ1-1; the D gene is possibly TRBD1 (6 bases). CDR1 is SGHAT, CDR2 FQNNGV, per germline. Between the trimmed V and J ends, which lost 5 bases and 1 base, there was a span of 8 bases. CDR3 length equals 13 residues. The CDR3: CASSTQGNTEAFF. Here the CDR3 DNA reads TGTGCCAGCAGCACACAGGGGAACACTGAAGCTTTCTTT.

The rearrangement joins TRBV11-2 to TRBJ2-1, with 7 bases matching TRBD2. V lost 5 bases and J lost 2; bases outside the gene matches: 6. Germline V lookup: CDR1 SGHAT, CDR2 FQNNGV. The CDR3 extends over 15 amino acids. CDR3 sequence (DNA): TGTGCCAGCAGCCAGACCCGGGAGGCCTACAATGAGCAGTTCTTC. Amino acid sequence: CASSQTREAYNEQFF.

The V call is TRBV5-1, the J call TRBJ2-3; D perhaps matches TRBD2 (5 bases). CDR3 length equals 13 residues. V lost 4 bases to trimming and J lost 3 bases, with 9 bases between them. Germline CDR1 is SGHRS and CDR2 is YFSETQ. The CDR3 region has the DNA TGCGCCAGCAGCGAACTAGGAACAGATACGCAGTATTTT. This encodes CASSELGTDTQYF.

The count of this clone is one. This sequence joins TRBV27 and TRBJ2-1, with 10 bases fitting TRBD2. Germline trimming cut 5 bases from V and 3 bases from J; bases unmatched to any gene: 7. The length of the CDR3 is 16 residues. The V gene's germline CDR1 is MNHEY and CDR2 SMNVEV (reference sequence). The CDR3 is CASSGKLAGRYNEQFF. CDR3 bases: TGTGCCAGCAGTGGGAAACTAGCGGGACGCTACAATGAGCAGTTCTTC.

The genes are TRBV10-2 and TRBJ1-6, with D possibly being TRBD1 (5 bases). CDR3 length: 14 residues. V was pared by 2 bases and J by 9 bases, with 11 bases between. Germline V CDR1 and CDR2: WSHSY, SAAADI. The CDR3 DNA follows: TGCGCCAGCAGTGAGGGGCAGGGAAGTTCACCCCTCCACTTT. Protein sequence: CASSEGQGSSPLHF.

The gene calls are TRBV19 and TRBJ2-1; the match to TRBD2 covers 7 bases. The length of the CDR3 is 18 residues. The J segment lost 6 bases and the V segment lost 6 bases, leaving 20 bases of the junction unmatched. Germline CDR1 and CDR2: LNHDA and SQIVND (reference sequence). The CDR3: CASSIFGPLEASGNEQFF. Written as DNA, the CDR3 is TGTGCCAGTAGCATATTCGGACCGCTTGAGGCTAGCGGCAATGAGCAGTTCTTC.